This TCR beta chain stems from a study of T cell responses to AZD1222 COVID-19 vaccine. Across the whole study: Second-dose recipients at about 4 or about 12 weeks were treated as one pooled group.

Study observations and caveats: The donors showed a predominance of white British ancestry and of females, with possible underestimation of clonal diversity. Regions 160-218 and 743-854 dominated among vaccine-associated CD4 TCRs spanning spike.

The data were produced by immunoSEQ multiplex PCR, yet TCRdb's version contains in-frame clones alone and is incomplete. The sample holds roughly 78,000 clones; roughly 80% are singletons and the top ten take 2.5% to 3.5%. Trimming took 5 bases from V and 1 from J; bases not matched to a gene: 8. This CDR3 has 16 amino acids. Germline values: CDR1 SGHTA, CDR2 FQGNSA. A single count supports this clone. Its antigen remains unknown. The gene calls are TRBV7-2 and TRBJ2-3; 8 positions match TRBD2. This clonotype originated in an adult in good health. The source material was peripheral blood, sampled on day 0 of AZD1222 vaccination. The CDR3: CASSPRSGSGTDTQYF. The CDR3 DNA follows: TGTGCCAGCAGCCCCCGCAGCGGGAGTGGCACAGATACGCAGTATTTT. Full variable domain (remainder filled in from reference TRBV7-2 and TRBJ2-3): GAGVSQSPSNKVTEKGKDVELRCDPISGHTALYWYRQSLGQGLEFLIYFQGNSAPDKSGLPSDRFSAERTGGSVSTLTIQRTQQEDSAVYLCASSPRSGSGTDTQYFGPGTRLTVL.